One and the same sample provided the 31 T cell receptor beta chains below, sequenced in a study of cytomegalovirus exposure and HLA in healthy donors. In the PCR, 60 Vbeta and 13 Jbeta primers were used. The protocol was immunoSEQ multiplex PCR, while the TCRdb copy is restricted to in-frame clones and leaves out a portion. The sample has about 190,000 clones, about 89% seen once; the top ten hold 1% to 1.5%. The sample was PBMCs. The receptors were gathered from a man aged 25-45 years in good health and CMV-seronegative.

The chain is built from TRBV4-2 and TRBJ2-3, with 9 bases identical to TRBD2. The CDR3 runs 16 residues. J gave up 2 bases and V 3 bases, and 6 bases lay outside the gene matches. In germline, CDR1 is LGHNA, CDR2 YNFKEQ. CDR3 region: CASSHQSGGPTDTQYF. The CDR3 coding sequence is TGTGCCAGCAGCCATCAAAGCGGGGGGCCCACAGATACGCAGTATTTT.

The chain is built from TRBV6-1 and TRBJ2-4, with D unclear. There are 10 residues in the CDR3. Germline values: CDR1 MNHNS, CDR2 SASEGT. The V end lost 6 bases, the J end lost 7 bases, and 4 bases lay between the germline ends. The CDR3 here is CASRRNIQYF. The CDR3 DNA reads TGTGCCAGCAGACGGAACATTCAGTACTTC.

The gene calls are TRBV18 and TRBJ2-1, with D perhaps matching TRBD1 (5 bases). From germline, CDR1 is KGHSH and CDR2 LQKENI. The CDR3 extends over 14 amino acids. V lost 4 bases and J lost 5, with 12 bases in between. The CDR3 DNA follows: TGTGCCAGCTCACGTGGGGCAGGAAACAATGAGCAGTTCTTC. Translating it yields CASSRGAGNNEQFF.

The V call is TRBV7-9, the J call TRBJ2-1, with D possibly being TRBD2 (5 bases). Germline V gives CDR1 SEHNR, CDR2 FQNEAQ (reference sequence). Trimming removed 1 base from V and 0 bases from J, with 16 bases in between. CDR3 length: 18 residues. This chain's CDR3 is CASSLGGGGLSSYNEQFF. The CDR3 DNA reads as TGTGCCAGCAGCTTAGGTGGTGGCGGGTTGAGCTCCTACAATGAGCAGTTCTTC.

The chain couples TRBV7-2 to TRBJ2-7; 7 bases are a match to TRBD2. The V gene's germline CDR1 is SGHTA and CDR2 FQGNSA. The CDR3 has 14 residues. V was pared by 2 bases and J by 4 bases, with 5 bases of the junction left unmatched. The CDR3 DNA is TGTGCCAGCAGCTTAAGGTTAGCGGGTTACGAGCAGTACTTC. It is translated as CASSLRLAGYEQYF.

The CDR3 sequence is CASSGGQSTNEKLFF. The CDR3 bases are TGTGCCAGCAGTGGGGGACAGTCAACTAATGAAAAACTGTTTTTT. The chain uses TRBV28 and TRBJ1-4; 7 bases are shared with TRBD1. Trimming removed 5 bases from V and 0 bases from J; junction bases left unmatched: 3. The CDR3 spans 15 residues. Germline V gene sequence: CDR1 MDHEN, CDR2 SYDVKM.

This sequence joins TRBV28 and TRBJ2-5, with D possibly being TRBD1 (6 bases). With 6 bases removed from V and 9 bases from J, the gap between germline ends came to 35 bases. Germline CDR1 MDHEN, CDR2 SYDVKM. There are 19 residues in the CDR3. In DNA form, the CDR3 reads TGTGCCAGCAGCACAGTAGACAGGACACTGAGTCGCCAAGCAGGGGCCCAGTACTTC. It encodes CASSTVDRTLSRQAGAQYF.

The chain couples TRBV6-1 to TRBJ2-7; 10 bases fit TRBD2. V gave up 8 bases and J gave up 6 bases; unmatched junction bases: 13. Germline assignment: CDR1 MNHNS and CDR2 SASEGT. This CDR3 is built from 15 residues. This chain's CDR3 is CASLTLAGGVGEQYF. CDR3 coding DNA: TGTGCCAGCCTGACCTTAGCGGGAGGAGTGGGCGAGCAGTACTTC.

This chain joins TRBV6-4 and TRBJ2-2, with 7 bases matching TRBD2. This CDR3 is built from 15 residues. Germline V lookup: CDR1 MRHNA, CDR2 SNTAGT. V gave up 8 bases and J gave up 7 bases; unmatched junction bases: 13. CDR3 residues: CASLRVAGGIGELFF. The CDR3 bases are TGTGCCAGCCTCAGGGTAGCGGGCGGGATCGGGGAGCTGTTTTTT.

This clone was detected a few times. The V call is TRBV10-2, the J call TRBJ2-4; TRBD1 agrees at 9 bases. From germline, CDR1 is WSHSY and CDR2 SAAADI. V shed 6 bases and J 8 bases; nucleotides not matched to a gene: 11. This CDR3 is built from 15 residues. CDR3 nucleotides: TGCGCCAGCAGGGACACAGGGGGCAAGGGGGACATTCAGTACTTC. Its translation: CASRDTGGKGDIQYF.

The rearrangement uses TRBV6-4 and TRBJ2-3; the match to TRBD2 covers 11 bases. This CDR3 region has 13 residues. In germline, CDR1 is MRHNA, CDR2 SNTAGT. V lost 8 bases to trimming and J lost 3 bases; unmatched junction nucleotides: 1. The CDR3 loop is CASGTSGTDTQYF. The DNA for the CDR3 is TGTGCCAGCGGGACTAGCGGTACAGATACGCAGTATTTT.

The table lists this clone with a count of one. The genes are TRBV7-6 and TRBJ1-2, with 8 nucleotides matching TRBD1. The length of the CDR3 is 17 residues. CDR1 is SGHVS, CDR2 FNYEAQ, per germline. J gave up 8 bases and V 5 bases, and 19 bases lay outside the gene matches. The CDR3 region is CASSPIPDREGFDGYTF. DNA for the CDR3: TGTGCCAGCAGCCCCATCCCGGACAGGGAGGGATTCGACGGCTACACCTTC.

The CDR3 coding sequence is TGTGCCAGCCGGGAGGAATCTCTTAATTCACCCCTCCACTTT. This translates into CASREESLNSPLHF. The rearrangement links TRBV2 to TRBJ1-6; D gene unclear. This CDR3 contains 14 residues. Trimming left V 8 bases short and J 6 bases short, with 14 bases between. CDR1 and CDR2 (germline): SNHLY, FYNNEI.

This chain joins TRBV5-8 and TRBJ1-4; D is possibly TRBD1 (5 bases). The germline CDR1 and CDR2 sequences are SGHTS and YDEGEE. Trimming took off 2 bases at V and 4 bases at J, with 18 bases between the two ends. CDR3 length: 17 residues. CDR3 region: CASSFKIGTGNNEKLFF. The CDR3 DNA sequence: TGTGCCAGCAGCTTTAAGATCGGAACAGGCAATAATGAAAAACTGTTTTTT.

CDR3 region: CASSSPGFSGNTIYF. The CDR3 coding sequence is TGTGCCAGCAGCTCCCCAGGGTTCTCTGGAAACACCATATATTTT. J is TRBJ1-3 and V is TRBV5-5, with a weak D call TRBD1 (5 bases). V gave up 3 bases and J gave up 0 bases, with 10 bases separating them. Germline CDR1 SGHKS, CDR2 YYEKEE (reference sequence). The CDR3 totals 15 residues.

The chain links TRBV29-1 to TRBJ2-5; 7 bases match TRBD1. J gave up 14 bases and V 1 base, and 4 bases lay outside the gene matches. Germline CDR1 reads SQVTM; CDR2 reads ANQGSEA. The length of the CDR3 is 10 residues. CDR3 bases: TGCAGCGTTGAAGCCGGGACAGCTTACTTC. The encoded protein is CSVEAGTAYF.

The V and J genes are TRBV6-1 and TRBJ1-2, with a possible D match to TRBD1 (5 bases). Trimming took off 5 bases at V and 3 bases at J, with 13 bases between the two ends. Germline V gives CDR1 MNHNS, CDR2 SASEGT. The CDR3 sequence is 14 residues long. The CDR3 bases are TGTGCCAGCAGTAACGCGGGACGGGACTATGGCTACACCTTC. It codes for CASSNAGRDYGYTF.

The chain carries TRBV5-1 and TRBJ1-1; perhaps TRBD1 as D (5 bases). V was trimmed by 4 bases and J by 10 bases, leaving 14 bases between them. The length of the CDR3 is 12 residues. Germline assignment: CDR1 SGHRS and CDR2 YFSETQ. CDR3 loop: CASSGGTPGAFF. The CDR3 DNA sequence: TGCGCCAGCAGCGGAGGGACTCCTGGAGCTTTCTTT.

The rearrangement uses TRBV11-2 and TRBJ2-7; 8 bases match TRBD1. Per germline, CDR1 SGHAT and CDR2 FQNNGV. V lost 5 bases and J lost 3; bases outside the gene matches: 6. The CDR3 has 14 amino acids. CDR3 DNA sequence: TGTGCCAGCAGCACAGGGGGTCGACTCTACGAGCAGTACTTC. Translated: CASSTGGRLYEQYF.

As for this clone: At the DNA level, this CDR3 is encoded by other sequences in the same sample as well. The chain couples TRBV7-2 to TRBJ2-1; D perhaps matches TRBD1 (5 bases). The V gene's germline CDR1 is SGHTA and CDR2 FQGNSA. The CDR3 totals 14 residues. Trimming stripped 5 bases from V and 2 bases from J, with 10 bases between. Written as DNA, the CDR3 is TGTGCCAGCAGCCCGAGACAGACCTACAATGAGCAGTTCTTC. Its protein is CASSPRQTYNEQFF.

This chain joins TRBV19 and TRBJ2-5; 7 nucleotides align to TRBD2. The V and J ends lost 5 bases and 11 bases, in that order; junction bases with no gene match: 11. The CDR3 runs 13 residues. Germline-derived CDR1 and CDR2 are LNHDA and SQIVND (reference sequence). In nucleotides, the CDR3 is TGTGCCAGTAGTTTGACAAGCGCGGGGGAGCAGTACTTC. This codes for CASSLTSAGEQYF.

As to this clone: The junction departs from germline at one end; a sequencing error may be responsible. The DNA of the CDR3 is TGTTCCAGCAGCCCAGGGGGCGAGCAGTACTTC. Its protein product is CSSSPGGEQYF. The chain uses TRBV7-9 and TRBJ2-7, with TRBD1 matching 7 bases. Germline values: CDR1 SEHNR, CDR2 FQNEAQ (reference sequence). The CDR3 extends over 11 amino acids.

This chain uses TRBV19 with TRBJ2-6; TRBD1 aligns across 9 bases. The V and J ends lost 5 bases and 2 bases, in that order; junction bases with no gene match: 10. The CDR3 is 18 residues long. Germline V gene sequence: CDR1 LNHDA, CDR2 SQIVND (reference sequence). CDR3 amino acids: CASSLPGQGYPGANVLTF. The CDR3 coding sequence is TGTGCCAGTAGTTTACCGGGACAGGGCTACCCTGGGGCCAACGTCCTGACTTTC.

The chain combines TRBV5-1 with TRBJ1-2; maybe TRBD1 (6 bases). There are 14 residues in the CDR3. V was cut by 1 base and J by 3 bases, with 10 bases left in between. The germline CDR1 and CDR2 sequences are SGHRS and YFSETQ. The CDR3 sequence is CASSLLQGDYGYTF. As DNA, the CDR3 is TGCGCCAGCAGCTTGTTACAGGGTGACTATGGCTACACCTTC.

This chain links TRBV2 with TRBJ2-3, with 7 bases fitting TRBD2. After removal of 7 bases from V and 5 bases from J, the junction contained 15 bases not matched to a gene. The CDR3 runs 16 residues. Germline CDR1 and CDR2: SNHLY and FYNNEI. CDR3 loop: CASTSGGPPSIDTQYF. The CDR3 DNA sequence: TGTGCCAGCACCTCGGGGGGACCGCCCTCGATAGATACGCAGTATTTT. The variable domain in full, completed from reference TRBV2 and TRBJ2-3, reads EPEVTQTPSHQVTQMGQEVILRCVPISNHLYFYWYRQILGQKVEFLVSFYNNEISEKSEIFDDQFSVERPDGSNFTLKIRSTKLEDSAMYFCASTSGGPPSIDTQYFGPGTRLTVL.

J is TRBJ1-4 and V is TRBV2, with a tentative D call TRBD1 (6 bases). V dropped 4 bases and J dropped 3 bases, with 12 bases sitting between them. The CDR3 spans 15 residues. Germline V gene lookup returns CDR1 SNHLY and CDR2 FYNNEI. The CDR3 bases are TGTGCCAGCAGTGCTAAGGGGGTCTCTAATGAAAAACTGTTTTTT. Translation: CASSAKGVSNEKLFF.

The chain carries TRBV6-4 and TRBJ2-2, with D hard to call. CDR3 length: 14 residues. The germline V and J ends were trimmed by 6 bases and 5 bases, with 13 bases remaining between them. The germline gives CDR1 MRHNA, CDR2 SNTAGT. The chain's CDR3 is CASSHGVGTGELFF. The CDR3 DNA reads TGTGCCAGCAGCCACGGAGTTGGGACCGGGGAGCTGTTTTTT.

The chain uses TRBV7-2 and TRBJ1-2; 10 nucleotides agree with TRBD1. The V segment lost 6 bases and the J segment 8 bases; nucleotides outside the gene matches: 12. The length of the CDR3 is 15 residues. Germline V gene data show CDR1 as SGHTA and CDR2 as FQGNSA. The CDR3 region is CASRGQGRVTGGYTF. The DNA for the CDR3 is TGTGCCAGCAGGGGACAGGGGAGAGTAACTGGCGGCTACACCTTC.

This chain joins TRBV18 and TRBJ2-7; possibly TRBD2 for D (6 bases). Germline V gene sequence: CDR1 KGHSH, CDR2 LQKENI. The CDR3 totals 12 residues. Between the trimmed V and J ends, which lost 4 bases and 7 bases, there was a span of 11 bases. This CDR3 is CASSLSGEEQYF. The CDR3 nucleotides are TGTGCCAGCTCACTATCGGGGGAAGAGCAGTACTTC.

The chain carries TRBV7-2 and TRBJ1-2; 7 nucleotides match TRBD1. The ends lost 5 bases at V and 2 bases at J; junction bases unmatched: 14. The germline V gene has CDR1 SGHTA and CDR2 FQGNSA. This CDR3 spans 17 amino acids. CDR3 DNA sequence: TGTGCCAGCAGCCAGAAACCCTCGGACAGGTCCAACTATGGCTACACCTTC. It yields the protein CASSQKPSDRSNYGYTF.

The gene calls are TRBV13 and TRBJ2-1; 11 bases align to TRBD2. This CDR3 comprises 18 residues. V was pared by 6 bases and J by 4 bases, with 14 bases of the junction left unmatched. Germline V gives CDR1 PRHDT, CDR2 FYEKMQ (reference sequence). The CDR3 protein is CASRRQGGLAGGYNEQFF. CDR3 sequence (DNA): TGTGCCAGCAGAAGACAGGGGGGGTTAGCGGGAGGGTACAATGAGCAGTTCTTC. Filled out from reference TRBV13 and TRBJ2-1, the complete variable domain reads AAGVIQSPRHLIKEKRETATLKCYPIPRHDTVYWYQQGPGQDPQFLISFYEKMQSDKGSIPDRFSAQQFSDYHSELNMSSLELGDSALYFCASRRQGGLAGGYNEQFFGPGTRLTVL.